This TCR beta chain appears in the sequencing data of a study of blood T cell repertoires in COVID-19. Across the whole study: From T cells, B-cell-depleted T cells, or PBMCs came the material, which was cDNA or gDNA.

Original methodology: Counts of nucleated cells, estimated from reference gene primer amplification, were obtained. The data were produced by immunoSEQ multiplex PCR, yet TCRdb's version contains in-frame clones alone and is incomplete. The V and J calls and clone size were taken over from that table, and D and trimming were inferred from the DNA. The sample yields 180,000 or so clones, 89% seen once. Study members were between roughly 18 and 100 years old and lived in over 20 US regions. Allocation to cohorts depended on clinical history reported by the participants. The sample comprised PBMCs or T cells enriched from blood (not recorded which). The origin of this receptor is a woman in her 40s with acute COVID-19.

CDR3 amino acids: CASSPGPTGSYEQYF. In DNA form, the CDR3 reads TGTGCCAGCAGCCCCGGCCCGACGGGGTCCTACGAGCAGTACTTC. V and J are TRBV11-2 and TRBJ2-7; TRBD2 might be the D (5 bases). Germline loops: CDR1 SGHAT, CDR2 FQNNGV. V was pared by 5 bases and J by 1 base, with 15 bases between. This CDR3 comprises 15 residues.